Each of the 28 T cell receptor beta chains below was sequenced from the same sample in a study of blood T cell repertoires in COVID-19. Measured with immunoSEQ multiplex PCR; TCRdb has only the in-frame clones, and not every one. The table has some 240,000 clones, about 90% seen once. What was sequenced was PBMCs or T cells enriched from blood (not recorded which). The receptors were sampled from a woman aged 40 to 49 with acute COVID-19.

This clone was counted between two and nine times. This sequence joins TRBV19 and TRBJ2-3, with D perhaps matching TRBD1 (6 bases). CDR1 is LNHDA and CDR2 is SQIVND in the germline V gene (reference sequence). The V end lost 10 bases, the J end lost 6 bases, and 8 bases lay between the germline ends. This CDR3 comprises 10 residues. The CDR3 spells CATRGDTQYF. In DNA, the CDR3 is TGTGCCACCAGGGGTGATACGCAGTATTTT.

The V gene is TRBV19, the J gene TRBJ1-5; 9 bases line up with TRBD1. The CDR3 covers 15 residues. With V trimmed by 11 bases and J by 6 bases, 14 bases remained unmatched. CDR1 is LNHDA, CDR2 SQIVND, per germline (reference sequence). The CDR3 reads CASHKGQGGIQPQHF. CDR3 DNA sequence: TGTGCCTCCCATAAGGGACAGGGAGGGATTCAGCCCCAGCATTTT.

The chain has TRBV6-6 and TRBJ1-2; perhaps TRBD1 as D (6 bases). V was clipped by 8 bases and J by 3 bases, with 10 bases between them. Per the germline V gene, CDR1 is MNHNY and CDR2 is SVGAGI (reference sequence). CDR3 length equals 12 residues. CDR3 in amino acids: CASGRTDYGYTF. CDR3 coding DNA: TGTGCCAGCGGTCGGACAGACTATGGCTACACCTTC.

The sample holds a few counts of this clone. CDR3 bases: TGTGCCAGCTCACCCCCCACAGGGTCCCGTGAAGCTTTCTTT. Protein product: CASSPPTGSREAFF. The chain combines TRBV18 with TRBJ1-1, with a weak D call TRBD1 (6 bases). Germline V lookup: CDR1 KGHSH, CDR2 LQKENI. CDR3 length equals 14 residues. Trimming stripped 3 bases from V and 7 bases from J, with 15 bases between. The entire variable domain, with the rest obtained from reference TRBV18 and TRBJ1-1, is as follows: NAGVMQNPRHLVRRRGQEARLRCSPMKGHSHVYWYRQLPEEGLKFMVYLQKENIIDESGMPKERFSAEFPKEGPSILRIQQVVRGDSAAYFCASSPPTGSREAFFGQGTRLTVV.

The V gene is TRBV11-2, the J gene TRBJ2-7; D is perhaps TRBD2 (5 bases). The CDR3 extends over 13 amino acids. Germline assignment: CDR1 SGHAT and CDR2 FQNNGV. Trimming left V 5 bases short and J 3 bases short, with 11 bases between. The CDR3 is CASSPRGIYEQYF. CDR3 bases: TGTGCCAGCAGCCCTAGAGGGATCTACGAGCAGTACTTC.

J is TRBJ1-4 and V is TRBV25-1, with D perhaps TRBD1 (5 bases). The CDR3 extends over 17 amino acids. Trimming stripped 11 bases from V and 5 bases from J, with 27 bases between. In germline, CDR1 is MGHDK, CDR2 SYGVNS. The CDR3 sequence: CAASSLGYSGKNEKLFF. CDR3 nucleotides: TGTGCCGCGTCCTCCCTCGGTTACTCAGGGAAGAATGAAAAACTGTTTTTT.

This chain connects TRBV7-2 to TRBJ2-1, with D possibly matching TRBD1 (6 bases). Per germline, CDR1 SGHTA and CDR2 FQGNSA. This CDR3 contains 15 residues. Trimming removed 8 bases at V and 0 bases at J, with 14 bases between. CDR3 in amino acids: CASSRQAGSYNEQFF. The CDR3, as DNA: TGTGCCAGCTCTAGACAGGCCGGCTCCTACAATGAGCAGTTCTTC.

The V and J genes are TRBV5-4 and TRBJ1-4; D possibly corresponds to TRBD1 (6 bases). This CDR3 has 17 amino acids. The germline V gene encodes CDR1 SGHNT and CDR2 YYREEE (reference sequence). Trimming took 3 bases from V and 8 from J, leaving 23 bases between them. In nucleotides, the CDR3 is TGTGCCAGCAGCTCTGGACCTACCGCAGGGGAAGGCGAAAAACTGTTTTTT. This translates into CASSSGPTAGEGEKLFF.

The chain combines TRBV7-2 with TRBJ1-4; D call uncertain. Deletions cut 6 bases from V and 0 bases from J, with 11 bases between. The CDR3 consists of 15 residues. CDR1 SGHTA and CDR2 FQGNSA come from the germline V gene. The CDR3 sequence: CASSQRLATNEKLFF. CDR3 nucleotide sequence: TGTGCCAGCAGTCAGAGGCTAGCAACTAATGAAAAACTGTTTTTT.

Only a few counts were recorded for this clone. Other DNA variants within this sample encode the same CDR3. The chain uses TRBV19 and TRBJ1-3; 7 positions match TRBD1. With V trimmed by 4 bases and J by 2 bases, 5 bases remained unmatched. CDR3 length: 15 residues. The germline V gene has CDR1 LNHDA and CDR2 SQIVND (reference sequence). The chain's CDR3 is CASSTPTGAGNTIYF. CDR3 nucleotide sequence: TGTGCCAGTAGTACGCCCACAGGGGCTGGAAACACCATATATTTT.

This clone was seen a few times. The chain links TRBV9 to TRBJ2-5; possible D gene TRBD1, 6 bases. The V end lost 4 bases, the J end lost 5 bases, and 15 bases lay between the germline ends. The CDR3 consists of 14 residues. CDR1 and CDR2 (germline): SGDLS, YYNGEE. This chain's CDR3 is CASSPRRGWETQYF. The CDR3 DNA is TGTGCCAGCAGCCCCCGAAGGGGGTGGGAGACCCAGTACTTC.

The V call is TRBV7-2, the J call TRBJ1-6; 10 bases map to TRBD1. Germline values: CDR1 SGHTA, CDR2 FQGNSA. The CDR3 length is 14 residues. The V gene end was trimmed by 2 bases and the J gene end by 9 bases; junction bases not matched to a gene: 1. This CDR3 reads CASSLRTGGSPLHF. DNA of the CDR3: TGTGCCAGCAGCTTAAGGACAGGGGGTTCACCCCTCCACTTT.

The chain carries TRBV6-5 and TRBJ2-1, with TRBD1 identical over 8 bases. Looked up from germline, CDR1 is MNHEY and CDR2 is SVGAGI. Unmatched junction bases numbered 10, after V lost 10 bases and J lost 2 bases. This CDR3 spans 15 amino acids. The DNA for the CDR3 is TGTGCCACCAGAAGGGACAGGAATCCCTACAATGAGCAGTTCTTC. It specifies CATRRDRNPYNEQFF.

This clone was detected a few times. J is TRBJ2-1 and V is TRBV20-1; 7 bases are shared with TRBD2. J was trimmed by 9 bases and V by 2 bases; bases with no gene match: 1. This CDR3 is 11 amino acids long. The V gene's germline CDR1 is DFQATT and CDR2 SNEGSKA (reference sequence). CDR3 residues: CSARLAVEQFF. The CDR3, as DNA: TGCAGTGCTAGACTAGCGGTTGAGCAGTTCTTC.

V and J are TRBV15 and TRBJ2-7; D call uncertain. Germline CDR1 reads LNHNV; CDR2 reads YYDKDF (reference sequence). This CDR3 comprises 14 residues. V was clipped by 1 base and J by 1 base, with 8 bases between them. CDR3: CATSRGGTSYEQYF. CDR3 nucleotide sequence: TGTGCCACCAGCAGAGGAGGTACATCCTACGAGCAGTACTTC.

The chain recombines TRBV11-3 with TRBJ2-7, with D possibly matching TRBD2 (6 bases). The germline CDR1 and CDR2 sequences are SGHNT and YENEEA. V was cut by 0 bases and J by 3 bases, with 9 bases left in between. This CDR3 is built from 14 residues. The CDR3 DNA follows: TGTGCCAGCAGCTTAGATCGGGGGTACTACGAGCAGTACTTC. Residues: CASSLDRGYYEQYF.

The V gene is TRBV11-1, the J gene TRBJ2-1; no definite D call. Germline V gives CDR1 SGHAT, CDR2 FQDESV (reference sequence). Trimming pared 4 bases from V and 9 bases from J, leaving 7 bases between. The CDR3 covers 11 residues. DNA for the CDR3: TGTGCCAGCAGCTATAGTGTTGAGCAGTTCTTC. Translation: CASSYSVEQFF.

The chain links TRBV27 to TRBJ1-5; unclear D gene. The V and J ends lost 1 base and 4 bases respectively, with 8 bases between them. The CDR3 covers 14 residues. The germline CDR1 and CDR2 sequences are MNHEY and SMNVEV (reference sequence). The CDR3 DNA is TGTGCCAGCAGTTTATTTACCGGGAATCAGCCCCAGCATTTT. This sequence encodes CASSLFTGNQPQHF.

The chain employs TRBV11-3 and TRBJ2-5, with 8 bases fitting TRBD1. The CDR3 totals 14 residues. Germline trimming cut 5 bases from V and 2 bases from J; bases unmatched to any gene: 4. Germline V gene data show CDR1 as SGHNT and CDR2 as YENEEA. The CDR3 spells CASSPRDRQETQYF. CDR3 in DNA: TGTGCCAGCAGCCCCCGGGACAGGCAAGAGACCCAGTACTTC.

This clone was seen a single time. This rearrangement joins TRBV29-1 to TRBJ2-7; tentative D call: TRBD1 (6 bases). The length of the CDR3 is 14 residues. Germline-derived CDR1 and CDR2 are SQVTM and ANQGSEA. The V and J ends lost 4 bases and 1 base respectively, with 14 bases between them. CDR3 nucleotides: TGCAGCGTTGCCCCAGACAGGCTATCCTACGAGCAGTACTTC. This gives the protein CSVAPDRLSYEQYF.

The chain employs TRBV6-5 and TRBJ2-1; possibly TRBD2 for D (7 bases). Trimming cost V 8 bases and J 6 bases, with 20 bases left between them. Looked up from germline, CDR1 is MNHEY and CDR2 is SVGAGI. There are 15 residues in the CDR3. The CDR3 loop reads CASPPPGGKRNEQFF. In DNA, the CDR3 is TGTGCCAGCCCCCCCCCGGGGGGCAAGCGCAATGAGCAGTTCTTC.

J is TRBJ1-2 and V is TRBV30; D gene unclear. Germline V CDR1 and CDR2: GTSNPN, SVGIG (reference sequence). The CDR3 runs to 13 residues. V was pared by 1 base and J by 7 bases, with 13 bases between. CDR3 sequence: CAWSEVGAAGYTF. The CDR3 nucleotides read TGTGCCTGGAGTGAAGTGGGAGCGGCTGGCTACACCTTC. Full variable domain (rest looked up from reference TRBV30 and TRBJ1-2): SQTIHQWPATLVQPVGSPLSLECTVEGTSNPNLYWYRQAAGRGLQLLFYSVGIGQISSEVPQNLSASRPQDRQFILSSKKLLLSDSGFYLCAWSEVGAAGYTFGSGTRLTVV.

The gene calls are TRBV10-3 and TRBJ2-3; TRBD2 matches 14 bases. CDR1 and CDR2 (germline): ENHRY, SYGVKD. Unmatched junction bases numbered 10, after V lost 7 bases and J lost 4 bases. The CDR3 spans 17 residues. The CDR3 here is CAITPGTSGSRADTQYF. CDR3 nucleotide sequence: TGTGCCATCACCCCGGGGACTAGCGGGAGTAGAGCAGATACGCAGTATTTT.

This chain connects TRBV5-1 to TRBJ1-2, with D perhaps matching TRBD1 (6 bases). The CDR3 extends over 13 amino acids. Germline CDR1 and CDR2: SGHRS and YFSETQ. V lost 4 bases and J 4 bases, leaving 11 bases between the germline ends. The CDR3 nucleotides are TGCGCCAGCAGCATAGGACAGAGCTATGGCTACACCTTC. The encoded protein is CASSIGQSYGYTF. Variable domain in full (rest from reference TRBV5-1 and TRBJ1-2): KAGVTQTPRYLIKTRGQQVTLSCSPISGHRSVSWYQQTPGQGLQFLFEYFSETQRNKGNFPGRFSGRQFSNSRSEMNVSTLELGDSALYLCASSIGQSYGYTFGSGTRLTVV.

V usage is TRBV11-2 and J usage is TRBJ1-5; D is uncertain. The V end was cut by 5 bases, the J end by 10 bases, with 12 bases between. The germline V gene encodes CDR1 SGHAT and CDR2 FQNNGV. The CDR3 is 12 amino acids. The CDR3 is CASSMWFGPQHF. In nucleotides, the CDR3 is TGTGCCAGCAGCATGTGGTTTGGCCCCCAGCATTTT.

Here the CDR3 reads CASSQLGNRDRGPQYF. CDR3 nucleotide sequence: TGCGCCAGCAGTCAATTGGGTAACCGGGACAGGGGTCCCCAGTACTTC. The chain carries TRBV23-1 and TRBJ2-5; 10 nucleotides align to TRBD1. TRBV23-1 carries the ORF label, with uncertain function. The CDR3 sequence is 16 residues long. V was clipped by 1 base and J by 9 bases; unmatched bases: 11.

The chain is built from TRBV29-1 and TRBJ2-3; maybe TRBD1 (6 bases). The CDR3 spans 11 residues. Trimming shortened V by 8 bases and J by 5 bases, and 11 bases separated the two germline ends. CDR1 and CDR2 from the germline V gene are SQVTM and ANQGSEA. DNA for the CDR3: TGCAGCTTCCTCAGGGGAGATACGCAGTATTTT. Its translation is CSFLRGDTQYF.

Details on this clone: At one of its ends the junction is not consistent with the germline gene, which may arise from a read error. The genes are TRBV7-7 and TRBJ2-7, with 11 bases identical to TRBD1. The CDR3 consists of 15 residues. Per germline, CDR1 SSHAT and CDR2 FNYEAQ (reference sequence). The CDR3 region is CASSLGQGANYEQYF. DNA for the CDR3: TGTGCTAGCAGCTTAGGACAGGGGGCAAACTACGAGCAGTACTTC.